Following are 27 T cell receptor beta chains from one sample sequenced in a study of vaccination effects on CD4 cells after COVID-19. Repertoires were generated with immunoSEQ multiplex PCR, while TCRdb's copy carries only in-frame clones and drops some. The sample includes tens of thousands of clones, 78% of them seen just once. Antigens for these TCRs are unknown. Sequencing in the ViraFEST assay came after antigen-specific CD4+ T cells had been expanded with viral peptide pools, which were used to stimulate PBMC. Between days 9 and 10 of culture, CD4+ T cells were separated out. Two-dose vaccination with either BNT162b2 or mRNA-1273 was given to the participants. Sample: CD4+ T cells from PBMCs cultured with HCoV-OC43 spike peptides, taken after COVID-19 vaccination. Subset of the sample: HCoV-OC43 spike overlapping peptide pool stimulation. These TCRs come from a human donor who received a COVID-19 vaccine.

The chain is built from TRBV7-8 and TRBJ1-2; TRBD1 might be the D (6 bases). CDR3 length equals 13 residues. V lost 5 bases to trimming and J lost 4 bases, with 11 bases between them. Germline lookup yields CDR1 SGHVS and CDR2 FQNEAQ. DNA of the CDR3: TGTGCCAGCAGCCGGGACACGGGCTATGGCTACACCTTC. The encoded protein is CASSRDTGYGYTF.

The chain employs TRBV12-3 or TRBV12-4 and TRBJ2-4; weak D call: TRBD1 (5 bases). The V gene lost 5 bases and the J gene lost 4 bases, with 9 bases spanning the gap. This CDR3 has 13 residues. CDR3 loop: CASSDREKNIQYF. The CDR3 DNA reads TGTGCCAGCAGTGACAGAGAAAAAAACATTCAGTACTTC.

DNA of the CDR3: TGTGCCACCAGTGATTCGGACAGGGCAAGGCATGGCTACACCTTC. This codes for CATSDSDRARHGYTF. The chain couples TRBV24-1 to TRBJ1-2, with TRBD1 matching 8 bases. The germline V gene encodes CDR1 KGHDR and CDR2 SFDVKD. The J segment lost 6 bases and the V segment lost 2 bases, leaving 7 bases of the junction unmatched. This CDR3 has 15 residues.

The chain employs TRBV18 and TRBJ2-7, with D perhaps TRBD1 (6 bases). Germline-derived CDR1 and CDR2 are KGHSH and LQKENI. The CDR3 contains 15 residues. Trimming took 5 bases from V and 5 from J, leaving 19 bases between them. The CDR3 region has the DNA TGTGCCAGCTCATCCACAGGGAGCGAGGGGAACGAGCAGTACGTC. Translating it yields CASSSTGSEGNEQYV.

The chain couples TRBV5-1 to TRBJ2-3, with D unresolved. The CDR3 runs to 13 residues. The ends were cut back, 7 bases at V and 0 bases at J, with 9 bases in the middle. Germline V lookup: CDR1 SGHRS, CDR2 YFSETQ. CDR3 nucleotide sequence: TGCGCCAGCCATAAGTCCAGCACAGATACGCAGTATTTT. It translates to CASHKSSTDTQYF. The whole variable domain, filled in from reference TRBV5-1 and TRBJ2-3, reads KAGVTQTPRYLIKTRGQQVTLSCSPISGHRSVSWYQQTPGQGLQFLFEYFSETQRNKGNFPGRFSGRQFSNSRSEMNVSTLELGDSALYLCASHKSSTDTQYFGPGTRLTVL.

This clone occurred once. The chain has TRBV6-5 and TRBJ1-2; no firm D call. This CDR3 comprises 14 residues. Trimming left V 4 bases short and J 3 bases short, with 12 bases between. The germline CDR1 and CDR2 sequences are MNHEY and SVGAGI. The CDR3: CASSFGVTDYGYTF. As DNA, the CDR3 is TGTGCCAGCAGTTTCGGGGTAACGGACTATGGCTACACCTTC.

The gene calls are TRBV29-1 and TRBJ2-5; D is unresolved. The CDR3 length is 11 residues. V lost 5 bases and J lost 5, with 9 bases in between. Germline V gene sequence: CDR1 SQVTM, CDR2 ANQGSEA. The CDR3 region is CSVREPETQYF. CDR3 nucleotides: TGCAGCGTTAGAGAGCCGGAGACCCAGTACTTC.

The CDR3 DNA reads TGTGCCATCAGCGCACGGGATCCCCCGGGGGAGCAGTACGTC. Protein product: CAISARDPPGEQYV. This chain links TRBV10-3 with TRBJ2-7, with D possibly TRBD2 on 5 matching bases. From germline, CDR1 is ENHRY and CDR2 SYGVKD. V dropped 6 bases and J dropped 7 bases, with 19 bases sitting between them. CDR3 length equals 14 residues.

The chain uses TRBV6-5 and TRBJ1-1; D remains unclear. CDR1 is MNHEY, CDR2 SVGAGI, per germline. V dropped 6 bases and J dropped 0 bases, with 5 bases sitting between them. The CDR3 is made up of 12 amino acids. CDR3 residues: CASRTVNTEAFF. The CDR3 nucleotides are TGTGCCAGCAGAACGGTGAACACTGAAGCTTTCTTT.

This rearrangement joins TRBV6-2 or TRBV6-3 to TRBJ2-5; the D call may be TRBD1 or TRBD2 (5 bases each). The V gene's germline CDR1 is MNHEY and CDR2 SVGEGT. There are 14 residues in the CDR3. The V gene lost 5 bases and the J gene lost 4 bases, with 14 bases spanning the gap. The CDR3 DNA reads TGTGCCAGCAGTGGGACGAGGCCATTAGAGACCCAGTACTTC. It is translated as CASSGTRPLETQYF.

The CDR3 DNA reads TGTGCCTGGAGTTGGGGCTGGGGAACTGAAGCTTTCTTT. Encoded protein: CAWSWGWGTEAFF. The chain carries TRBV30 and TRBJ1-1, with D perhaps TRBD1 (5 bases). This CDR3 is 13 amino acids long. V was clipped by 2 bases and J by 5 bases, with 12 bases between them. Germline values: CDR1 GTSNPN, CDR2 SVGIG (reference sequence). Drawing the rest from reference TRBV30 and TRBJ1-1, the complete variable domain is SQTIHQWPATLVQPVGSPLSLECTVEGTSNPNLYWYRQAAGRGLQLLFYSVGIGQISSEVPQNLSASRPQDRQFILSSKKLLLSDSGFYLCAWSWGWGTEAFFGQGTRLTVV.

This clone was observed a handful of times. The rearrangement links TRBV19 to TRBJ1-2, with 7 bases fitting TRBD1. CDR1 is LNHDA, CDR2 SQIVND, per germline (reference sequence). The V and J ends lost 5 bases and 2 bases, in that order; junction bases with no gene match: 2. The CDR3 runs to 13 residues. The CDR3 DNA reads as TGTGCCAGTAGTTACAGGGGAAACTATGGCTACACCTTC. It codes for CASSYRGNYGYTF.

The V call is TRBV28, the J call TRBJ2-7; no clear D gene. V was cut by 5 bases and J by 3 bases, with 14 bases left in between. Germline V gives CDR1 MDHEN, CDR2 SYDVKM. The CDR3 extends over 14 amino acids. The CDR3 is CASSPISDHYEQYV. DNA for the CDR3: TGTGCCAGCAGTCCAATCTCGGACCACTACGAGCAGTACGTC.

This clone was seen just once. V is TRBV27 and J is TRBJ2-5; D remains ambiguous. The CDR3 runs 13 residues. V dropped 4 bases and J dropped 4 bases, with 10 bases sitting between them. From germline, CDR1 is MNHEY and CDR2 SMNVEV (reference sequence). CDR3 sequence reads: CASSSTELETQYF. CDR3 coding DNA: TGTGCCAGCAGTTCCACCGAGTTAGAGACCCAGTACTTC.

The V call is TRBV2, the J call TRBJ1-1, with 7 bases matching TRBD1. CDR3 length equals 12 residues. With V trimmed by 4 bases and J by 11 bases, 7 bases remained unmatched. Germline values: CDR1 SNHLY, CDR2 FYNNEI. The CDR3 loop reads CASSGDRGQAFF. CDR3 sequence (DNA): TGTGCCAGCAGTGGCGATAGGGGGCAGGCTTTCTTT.

The chain links TRBV7-9 to TRBJ2-5; 9 bases align to TRBD1. This CDR3 has 15 amino acids. After removal of 5 bases from V and 4 bases from J, the junction contained 8 bases not matched to a gene. Germline assignment: CDR1 SEHNR and CDR2 FQNEAQ (reference sequence). The DNA of the CDR3 is TGTGCCAGCAGCAAACAGGGGGCGTTTAGAGAGACCCAGTACTTC. Translation: CASSKQGAFRETQYF.

The genes are TRBV2 and TRBJ1-5, with TRBD1 matching over 10 bases. The CDR3 extends over 16 amino acids. Germline V CDR1 and CDR2: SNHLY, FYNNEI. The junction had 14 bases not matched to a gene; V was cut back by 9 bases and J by 6 bases. The CDR3 loop is CASFPGQGKRGQPQHF. The CDR3 coding sequence is TGTGCCAGTTTTCCGGGACAGGGGAAAAGAGGTCAGCCCCAGCATTTT.

V is TRBV7-2 and J is TRBJ2-2; possibly TRBD1 or TRBD2 for D (5 bases each). V shed 2 bases and J shed 4 bases, with 11 bases lying between them. Germline V lookup: CDR1 SGHTA, CDR2 FQGNSA. CDR3 length: 15 amino acids. Written as DNA, the CDR3 is TGTGCCAGCAGCTTAATGGGACCGATCACCGGGGAGCTGTTTTTT. This sequence encodes CASSLMGPITGELFF. Variable domain in full (rest from reference TRBV7-2 and TRBJ2-2): GAGVSQSPSNKVTEKGKDVELRCDPISGHTALYWYRQSLGQGLEFLIYFQGNSAPDKSGLPSDRFSAERTGGSVSTLTIQRTQQEDSAVYLCASSLMGPITGELFFGEGSRLTVL.

The chain links TRBV3-1 (or the pseudogene TRBV3-2) to TRBJ2-3; 9 nucleotides agree with TRBD2. The CDR3 consists of 14 residues. Germline loops: CDR1 LGHDT, CDR2 YNNKEL (reference sequence). With 6 bases clipped from V and 4 bases from J, the junction kept 5 bases outside the gene matches. The CDR3 here is CASRGTSPPDTQYF. CDR3 coding DNA: TGTGCCAGCAGGGGGACTAGCCCCCCAGATACGCAGTATTTT.

This clone was counted between two and nine times. V gene TRBV2 combines with J gene TRBJ1-6; D is unclear. In germline, CDR1 is SNHLY, CDR2 FYNNEI. The CDR3 has 12 amino acids. The ends were cut back, 8 bases at V and 6 bases at J, with 8 bases in the middle. The CDR3 DNA is TGTGCCAGCCGAGAGAGTAATTCACCCCTCCACTTT. It is translated as CASRESNSPLHF. The full variable domain, completed using reference TRBV2 and TRBJ1-6, is EPEVTQTPSHQVTQMGQEVILRCVPISNHLYFYWYRQILGQKVEFLVSFYNNEISEKSEIFDDQFSVERPDGSNFTLKIRSTKLEDSAMYFCASRESNSPLHFGNGTRLTVT.

This clone occurred a few times. V and J are TRBV7-9 and TRBJ1-1; D is unresolved. The germline V gene has CDR1 SEHNR and CDR2 FQNEAQ (reference sequence). This CDR3 comprises 16 residues. V shed 0 bases and J shed 4 bases, with 15 bases lying between them. CDR3 coding DNA: TGTGCCAGCAGCTTAGCGGTAGGGATAGGGTCCACTGAAGCTTTCTTT. This encodes CASSLAVGIGSTEAFF.

J is TRBJ1-1 and V is TRBV7-2; D is perhaps TRBD1 (6 bases). Trimming took 4 bases from V and 5 from J, leaving 14 bases between them. Germline V lookup: CDR1 SGHTA, CDR2 FQGNSA. CDR3 length: 14 amino acids. The CDR3 region has the DNA TGTGCCAGCAGCTATCAGGGGATGGATACTGAAGCTTTCTTT. This encodes CASSYQGMDTEAFF.

The chain has TRBV12-3 or TRBV12-4 and TRBJ1-5; TRBD1 matches 7 bases. The ends lost 2 bases at V and 5 bases at J; junction bases unmatched: 0. This CDR3 contains 13 residues. CDR3: CASSLTGDQPQHF. CDR3 nucleotide sequence: TGTGCCAGCAGTTTAACAGGGGATCAGCCCCAGCATTTT.

The CDR3 nucleotides are TGCAGCGTCTCCCGGGACAGGTATGGCTACACCTTC. Translated, it gives CSVSRDRYGYTF. The chain recombines TRBV29-1 with TRBJ1-2; 8 bases match TRBD1. The trim removed 6 bases at V and 5 bases at J, leaving 5 bases unmatched. Germline assignment: CDR1 SQVTM and CDR2 ANQGSEA. CDR3 size: 12 residues.

This chain connects TRBV6-5 to TRBJ2-5; the match to TRBD2 covers 8 bases. Per the germline V gene, CDR1 is MNHEY and CDR2 is SVGAGI. With 5 bases clipped from V and 4 bases from J, the junction kept 3 bases outside the gene matches. The CDR3 is 13 residues long. CDR3 loop: CASSRLARETQYF. The DNA for the CDR3 is TGTGCCAGCAGTCGACTAGCGAGAGAGACCCAGTACTTC.

This clone has just a few counts. The J gene is TRBJ1-5, the V gene TRBV5-1; 11 bases match TRBD1. Trimming removed 4 bases from V and 4 bases from J; junction bases left unmatched: 4. The CDR3 has 15 amino acids. CDR1 is SGHRS and CDR2 is YFSETQ in the germline V gene. The CDR3: CASSRTGGENQPQHF. CDR3 bases: TGCGCCAGCAGCAGGACAGGGGGCGAAAATCAGCCCCAGCATTTT.

The chain recombines TRBV19 with TRBJ1-6; D uncertain. CDR1 and CDR2 (germline): LNHDA, SQIVND (reference sequence). This CDR3 contains 18 residues. The ends were cut back, 1 base at V and 0 bases at J, with 13 bases in the middle. The CDR3: CASSIGGRESSYNSPLHF. The CDR3 nucleotides read TGTGCCAGTAGTATAGGAGGACGCGAGAGCTCCTATAATTCACCCCTCCACTTT.